The entry below gives a single T cell receptor (beta chain) sequence along with its context. The antigen remains unidentified. These data belong to a study of cytomegalovirus exposure and HLA in healthy donors. Broader study findings: Per published accounts, TCR beta sequences correctly predicted the HLA-A and HLA-B alleles of most subjects.

With 60 Vbeta and 13 Jbeta primers, the PCR was carried out. Data came from immunoSEQ multiplex PCR; TCRdb stores just in-frame clones and leaves some out. The repertoire holds 150,000 to 200,000 clones, with roughly four fifths as singletons. Input material: PBMCs. This receptor was identified in a female donor in good health and CMV-seronegative.

The DNA of the CDR3 is TGTGCCAGCAGTGGTAGGACAGGCTACGAGCAGTACTTC. Translating gives CASSGRTGYEQYF. V usage is TRBV2 and J usage is TRBJ2-7; TRBD1 aligns across 7 bases. The germline V gene encodes CDR1 SNHLY and CDR2 FYNNEI. After removal of 4 bases from V and 3 bases from J, the junction contained 3 bases not matched to a gene. The CDR3 extends over 13 amino acids.